One and the same sample provided the 18 T cell receptor beta chains below, sequenced in a study of CD8+ T cells in alopecia areata. Extraction and reverse transcription of RNA yielded cDNA as the sequencing template. Measured with immunoSEQ multiplex PCR; TCRdb has only the in-frame clones, and not every one. Among 90,000 to 120,000 clones listed, about 60% were seen once. The material sequenced was NKG2D-low CD8+ T cells sorted from blood. These receptors came from a human donor with alopecia areata.

The CDR3 DNA reads TGTGCCAGCAGCGAAGGGAGGGGCCAGCCCCAGCATTTT. It translates to CASSEGRGQPQHF. The chain links TRBV5-6 to TRBJ1-5; D may be TRBD1 (5 bases). The germline CDR1 and CDR2 sequences are SGHDT and YYEEEE. The CDR3 consists of 13 residues. Trimming stripped 4 bases from V and 7 bases from J, with 12 bases between.

This clone came up a few times. V usage is TRBV5-8 and J usage is TRBJ2-3; 7 bases agree with TRBD2. Germline loops: CDR1 SGHTS, CDR2 YDEGEE. After removal of 8 bases from V and 4 bases from J, the junction contained 16 bases not matched to a gene. The CDR3 spans 16 residues. The CDR3 DNA follows: TGTGCCAGTATTTTCGGCGAGCGGGGTGTCGCAGATACGCAGTATTTT. Translating gives CASIFGERGVADTQYF.

V usage is TRBV19 and J usage is TRBJ2-1, with 10 bases fitting TRBD1. The length of the CDR3 is 16 residues. Germline trimming cut 1 base from V and 8 bases from J; bases unmatched to any gene: 8. Germline V gene lookup returns CDR1 LNHDA and CDR2 SQIVND (reference sequence). CDR3 in amino acids: CASSIVRTGGSDEQFF. CDR3 coding DNA: TGTGCCAGTAGTATAGTCCGGACAGGGGGTAGTGATGAGCAGTTCTTC. Full variable domain (outside the CDR3, taken from reference TRBV19 and TRBJ2-1): DGGITQSPKYLFRKEGQNVTLSCEQNLNHDAMYWYRQDPGQGLRLIYYSQIVNDFQKGDIAEGYSVSREKKESFPLTVTSAQKNPTAFYLCASSIVRTGGSDEQFFGPGTRLTVL.

This clone was picked up one time. The genes are TRBV7-9 and TRBJ1-2; TRBD1 agrees at 11 bases. The CDR3 consists of 14 residues. Germline assignment: CDR1 SEHNR and CDR2 FQNEAQ (reference sequence). V dropped 5 bases and J dropped 4; count of bases not matched to a gene: 3. The CDR3 DNA sequence: TGTGCCAGCAGCGGACAGGGGGCCATCTATGGCTACACCTTC. Translation: CASSGQGAIYGYTF.

Note on this clone: A junction boundary mismatches the germline segment, possibly from a read error. The rearrangement uses TRBV30 and TRBJ1-5, with TRBD1 as a possible D gene (6 bases). Per germline, CDR1 GTSNPN and CDR2 SVGIG (reference sequence). CDR3 length equals 14 residues. In DNA, the CDR3 is TGTACCTGGAGTCCAAAGGGGGGACTCCAGCCCCAGCATTTT. Its translation: CTWSPKGGLQPQHF.

J is TRBJ2-1 and V is TRBV27; D is uncertain. CDR3 length equals 13 residues. Per the germline V gene, CDR1 is MNHEY and CDR2 is SMNVEV (reference sequence). V was clipped by 6 bases and J by 0 bases, with 6 bases between them. The CDR3 loop is CASRSSSYNEQFF. The CDR3 region has the DNA TGTGCCAGCAGATCTAGCTCCTACAATGAGCAGTTCTTC.

This clone has a handful of counts. The chain joins TRBV29-1 to TRBJ2-1; 11 nucleotides agree with TRBD1. J lost 6 bases, V lost 3 bases, and 16 bases had no gene match. The CDR3 has 18 residues. From germline, CDR1 is SQVTM and CDR2 ANQGSEA. Written as DNA, the CDR3 is TGCAGCGTTGATGACGGACAGGGGGCCCCTTTCCCGTCCAATGAGCAGTTCTTC. This codes for CSVDDGQGAPFPSNEQFF.

The table lists this clone with a few counts. The chain carries TRBV2 and TRBJ1-5; D gene uncertain. Germline lookup yields CDR1 SNHLY and CDR2 FYNNEI. This CDR3 region has 11 residues. Trimming left V 8 bases short and J 5 bases short, with 7 bases between. The CDR3 DNA reads as TGTGCCAGCGGAGAATATCAGCCCCAGCATTTT. Protein product: CASGEYQPQHF. The whole variable domain, filled in from reference TRBV2 and TRBJ1-5, reads EPEVTQTPSHQVTQMGQEVILRCVPISNHLYFYWYRQILGQKVEFLVSFYNNEISEKSEIFDDQFSVERPDGSNFTLKIRSTKLEDSAMYFCASGEYQPQHFGDGTRLSIL.

This chain joins TRBV15 and TRBJ2-1; 8 bases match TRBD1. The junction had 14 bases not matched to a gene; V was cut back by 0 bases and J by 4 bases. The CDR3 extends over 19 amino acids. Germline assignment: CDR1 LNHNV and CDR2 YYDKDF (reference sequence). The CDR3 sequence: CATSRDRLTGVVLYNEQFF. The CDR3 DNA sequence: TGTGCCACCAGCAGAGATAGATTGACAGGGGTCGTATTGTACAATGAGCAGTTCTTC.

This chain connects TRBV28 to TRBJ2-5; 12 positions match TRBD2. Trimming removed 10 bases from V and 5 bases from J; junction bases left unmatched: 11. The CDR3 is 15 amino acids. Germline V CDR1 and CDR2: MDHEN, SYDVKM. CDR3: CAISRTSGNLETQYF. The CDR3 coding sequence is TGTGCCATTTCAAGGACTAGCGGGAACTTGGAGACCCAGTACTTC.

This clone showed up just a few times. This chain joins TRBV29-1 and TRBJ2-2, with D perhaps matching TRBD2 (5 bases). The CDR3 length is 14 residues. V lost 4 bases to trimming and J lost 3 bases, with 12 bases between them. CDR1 SQVTM and CDR2 ANQGSEA come from the germline V gene. The CDR3 nucleotides are TGCAGCGTTGGAGGGTCCCTAGACACCGGGGAGCTGTTTTTT. This sequence encodes CSVGGSLDTGELFF.

This chain connects TRBV4-1 to TRBJ2-1; unclear D gene. Germline-derived CDR1 and CDR2 are MGHRA and YSYEKL. Trimming shortened V by 0 bases and J by 3 bases, and 15 bases separated the two germline ends. This CDR3 contains 17 residues. CDR3 bases: TGCGCCAGCAGCCAAGATCCGTCCGGCGGAGACTACAATGAGCAGTTCTTC. Translating it yields CASSQDPSGGDYNEQFF.

The J gene is TRBJ2-2, the V gene TRBV4-1; D is undetermined. Trimming pared 1 base from V and 7 bases from J, leaving 7 bases between. The CDR3 runs to 13 residues. CDR1 is MGHRA and CDR2 is YSYEKL in the germline V gene. CDR3 region: CASSQAAYGELFF. In DNA, the CDR3 is TGCGCCAGCAGCCAAGCGGCATACGGGGAGCTGTTTTTT.

The chain combines TRBV29-1 with TRBJ2-7; 7 bases fit TRBD1. Per the germline V gene, CDR1 is SQVTM and CDR2 is ANQGSEA. The CDR3 has 14 amino acids. The V gene end was trimmed by 3 bases and the J gene end by 3 bases; junction bases not matched to a gene: 8. The CDR3 DNA is TGCAGCGTTGAGGGGACAGAGAACAACTACGAGCAGTACTTC. Encoded protein: CSVEGTENNYEQYF.

This chain connects TRBV9 to TRBJ1-5; D is unresolved. CDR1 is SGDLS and CDR2 is YYNGEE in the germline V gene. There are 13 residues in the CDR3. V lost 4 bases to trimming and J lost 4 bases, with 9 bases between them. The CDR3 DNA follows: TGTGCCAGCAGCCCCGGCCCTAATCAGCCCCAGCATTTT. Translation gives CASSPGPNQPQHF.

The V call is TRBV5-1, the J call TRBJ2-1; D not certain. The V gene's germline CDR1 is SGHRS and CDR2 YFSETQ. Trimming took off 1 base at V and 10 bases at J, with 6 bases between the two ends. This CDR3 region has 11 residues. Here the CDR3 DNA reads TGCGCCAGCAGCTTGTCCTACGAGCAGTTCTTC. This translates into CASSLSYEQFF.

This clone was counted a few times. The rearrangement joins TRBV12-2 to TRBJ1-1. TRBV12-2 is tagged as a pseudogene. This CDR3 has 12 amino acids. The CDR3 bases are TGTGCAAGTCGCTTACTCTCCCGACAAGCTTTCTTT. Translating gives CASRLLSRQAFF.

The chain is built from TRBV20-1 and TRBJ2-2; TRBD2 is a possible D gene (5 bases). This CDR3 region has 11 residues. Germline CDR1 and CDR2: DFQATT and SNEGSKA (reference sequence). The ends were cut back, 6 bases at V and 7 bases at J, with 9 bases in the middle. Here the CDR3 reads CSALGDGELFF. The CDR3 DNA reads as TGCAGTGCCCTCGGGGACGGGGAGCTGTTTTTT.